This T cell receptor (beta chain) was sequenced for a study of cytotoxic CD8 clonotypes in ibrutinib-treated CLL. Looked up from germline, CDR1 is LGHNA and CDR2 is YNFKEQ. The CDR3 contains 14 residues. V shed 4 bases, J shed 3 bases, and the junction held 4 bases outside the gene matches. Libraries were prepared by immunoSEQ multiplex PCR; TCRdb keeps only in-frame clonotypes and omits some of them. The profile shows some 140,000 clones, approximately 90% of them singletons. The sequences come from PBMCs, collected after 12 months of ibrutinib treatment. This TCR derives from a human donor with chronic lymphocytic leukemia. The chain is built from TRBV4-2 and TRBJ1-1; TRBD1 matches 8 bases. CDR3 region: CASSPGGMDTEAFF. For the CDR3, the DNA is TGTGCCAGCAGCCCAGGGGGCATGGACACTGAAGCTTTCTTT.